Following are 20 T cell receptor beta chains from one sample sequenced in a study of OX40 agonist ivuxolimab in advanced cancers. This table comes from immunoSEQ multiplex PCR, and its TCRdb copy is limited to in-frame clones, with some not included. The sample includes 70,000 to 95,000 clones, about nine tenths of them seen just once. The source material was CD4+ or CD8+ T cells sorted from blood, sampled in a trial of the OX40 agonist ivuxolimab. The origin of the receptors is an adult with an advanced solid tumor such as melanoma, head and neck, liver or kidney cancer.

The gene calls are TRBV19 and TRBJ1-1; D is undetermined. Trimming took 3 bases from V and 6 from J, leaving 14 bases between them. The CDR3 is 14 amino acids. CDR1 and CDR2 from the germline V gene are LNHDA and SQIVND (reference sequence). The CDR3 sequence is CASSMVGQTSEAFF. CDR3 nucleotide sequence: TGTGCCAGTAGTATGGTAGGGCAGACCTCTGAAGCTTTCTTT.

The chain recombines TRBV5-6 with TRBJ2-5, with unresolved D. The CDR3 spans 16 residues. Germline lookup yields CDR1 SGHDT and CDR2 YYEEEE. The V end was cut by 5 bases, the J end by 2 bases, with 19 bases between. CDR3 sequence (DNA): TGTGCCAGCAGTATAAGGATAAGGACGGTACAAGAGACCCAGTACTTC. It yields the protein CASSIRIRTVQETQYF.

This clone has only a few counts. The rearrangement joins TRBV25-1 to TRBJ1-2; TRBD1 agrees at 12 bases. CDR1 MGHDK and CDR2 SYGVNS come from the germline V gene. The V gene end was trimmed by 1 base and the J gene end by 8 bases; junction bases not matched to a gene: 8. This CDR3 contains 16 residues. CDR3 protein: CASSESVGQGAFGYTF. The CDR3 coding sequence is TGTGCCAGCAGTGAATCAGTGGGACAGGGGGCCTTCGGCTACACCTTC.

The genes are TRBV19 and TRBJ2-2; no reliable D call. Germline CDR1 reads LNHDA; CDR2 reads SQIVND (reference sequence). Trimming shortened V by 3 bases and J by 1 base, and 6 bases separated the two germline ends. CDR3 length: 14 residues. The CDR3 coding sequence is TGTGCCAGTAGTATTGGGTGGAACACCGGGGAGCTGTTTTTT. This gives the protein CASSIGWNTGELFF.

This clone came up a few times. The J gene is TRBJ2-1, the V gene TRBV5-5, with D possibly being TRBD2 (5 bases). Germline V lookup: CDR1 SGHKS, CDR2 YYEKEE (reference sequence). V shed 2 bases and J shed 5 bases, with 11 bases lying between them. The CDR3 covers 14 residues. CDR3 protein: CASSLLKEDNEQFF. CDR3 sequence (DNA): TGTGCCAGCAGCTTACTCAAGGAGGACAATGAGCAGTTCTTC.

With respect to this clone: The sample has other DNA sequences that encode this CDR3 too. The chain uses TRBV5-1 and TRBJ2-3; D is perhaps TRBD1 (6 bases). The germline CDR1 and CDR2 sequences are SGHRS and YFSETQ. Trimming cost V 0 bases and J 3 bases, with 11 bases left between them. This CDR3 contains 15 residues. This CDR3 is CASSLDGRGTDTQYF. The CDR3 DNA sequence: TGCGCCAGCAGCTTGGATGGCAGGGGAACAGATACGCAGTATTTT.

The chain is built from TRBV6-1 and TRBJ1-2, with D possibly TRBD1 on 5 matching bases. The CDR3 sequence is 14 residues long. The germline CDR1 and CDR2 sequences are MNHNS and SASEGT. Trimming took off 7 bases at V and 4 bases at J, with 16 bases between the two ends. In DNA form, the CDR3 reads TGTGCCAGCACCATAGACAGTTCCCTCTATGGCTACACCTTC. Translation: CASTIDSSLYGYTF.

The chain couples TRBV11-2 to TRBJ2-7, with D possibly being TRBD2 (6 bases). V shed 0 bases and J shed 6 bases, with 9 bases lying between them. CDR1 SGHAT and CDR2 FQNNGV come from the germline V gene. The CDR3 is made up of 13 amino acids. CDR3 region: CASSLDLGGEQYF. The CDR3 DNA is TGTGCCAGCAGCTTAGATCTCGGGGGCGAGCAGTACTTC.

The chain carries TRBV15 and TRBJ2-5; 9 bases agree with TRBD1. The DNA end is more similar to TRBJ2-7, so the J call may be wrong. The length of the CDR3 is 15 residues. Germline assignment: CDR1 LNHNV and CDR2 YYDKDF (reference sequence). The CDR3 loop reads CATSSHGTGLDEQYF. The DNA of the CDR3 is TGTGCCACCAGCAGCCACGGGACAGGGTTAGACGAGCAGTACTTC.

The rearrangement links TRBV5-5 to TRBJ2-2; 7 bases align to TRBD2. The ends lost 0 bases at V and 6 bases at J; junction bases unmatched: 11. Looked up from germline, CDR1 is SGHKS and CDR2 is YYEKEE (reference sequence). The CDR3 totals 17 residues. For the CDR3, the DNA is TGTGCCAGCAGCTTGGCCTACGGACTAGGGCGGTCCGGGGAGCTGTTTTTT. Translation: CASSLAYGLGRSGELFF.

The chain couples TRBV28 to TRBJ1-2; unclear D gene. The CDR3 length is 13 residues. Germline CDR1 MDHEN, CDR2 SYDVKM. The V end lost 4 bases, the J end lost 1 base, and 7 bases lay between the germline ends. The CDR3 region is CASSSRINYGYTF. The CDR3 DNA sequence: TGTGCCAGCAGTTCGCGGATTAACTATGGCTACACCTTC.

This clone appeared once. The genes are TRBV7-9 and TRBJ2-1; D is uncertain. Germline CDR1 reads SEHNR; CDR2 reads FQNEAQ (reference sequence). V was clipped by 5 bases and J by 7 bases, with 6 bases between them. The CDR3 length is 11 residues. The chain's CDR3 is CASSPMNEQFF. CDR3 nucleotide sequence: TGTGCCAGCAGCCCCATGAATGAGCAGTTCTTC.

The rearrangement joins TRBV28 to TRBJ2-7; 11 bases line up with TRBD2. Trimming cost V 3 bases and J 3 bases; bases outside gene matches: 7. Germline CDR1 is MDHEN and CDR2 is SYDVKM. This CDR3 has 16 amino acids. DNA for the CDR3: TGTGCCAGCAGTTTTAGCGGGAGGGCCAGATACTACGAGCAGTACTTC. Translated: CASSFSGRARYYEQYF.

The J gene is TRBJ2-1, the V gene TRBV2; 12 bases are shared with TRBD2. The germline gives CDR1 SNHLY, CDR2 FYNNEI. V was pared by 6 bases and J by 9 bases, with 12 bases of the junction left unmatched. The CDR3 has 16 residues. CDR3 sequence: CASRRTSGERSGEQFF. Written as DNA, the CDR3 is TGTGCCAGCAGGAGGACTAGCGGGGAACGTAGTGGTGAGCAGTTCTTC.

This clone was seen just once. The chain has TRBV11-3 and TRBJ2-1; 11 positions agree with TRBD2. The length of the CDR3 is 16 residues. Looked up from germline, CDR1 is SGHNT and CDR2 is YENEEA. V lost 5 bases to trimming and J lost 0 bases; unmatched junction nucleotides: 3. CDR3 residues: CASSPTSGGSYNEQFF. The DNA of the CDR3 is TGTGCCAGCAGCCCCACTAGCGGGGGCTCCTACAATGAGCAGTTCTTC.

This chain links TRBV7-9 with TRBJ2-3, with 8 positions matching TRBD2. The CDR3 runs 16 residues. V dropped 1 base and J dropped 6; count of bases not matched to a gene: 9. The germline gives CDR1 SEHNR, CDR2 FQNEAQ (reference sequence). This CDR3 is CASSLGGLAGVDTQYF. In nucleotides, the CDR3 is TGTGCCAGCAGCTTAGGGGGGCTAGCGGGTGTGGATACGCAGTATTTT.

The V call is TRBV27, the J call TRBJ2-2; 9 bases align to TRBD2. CDR1 and CDR2 from the germline V gene are MNHEY and SMNVEV (reference sequence). This CDR3 is 17 amino acids long. V shed 5 bases and J 4 bases; nucleotides not matched to a gene: 11. The CDR3 region has the DNA TGTGCCAGCAGTCCCCGTTGGAGCGGGAGGTTCACCGGGGAGCTGTTTTTT. Residues: CASSPRWSGRFTGELFF.

The chain couples TRBV30 to TRBJ1-2; TRBD1 matches at 8 bases. The CDR3 is made up of 14 amino acids. J lost 8 bases, V lost 0 bases, and 8 bases had no gene match. Looked up from germline, CDR1 is GTSNPN and CDR2 is SVGIG (reference sequence). For the CDR3, the DNA is TGTGCCTGGAGTGTACAATCAGGGGGCTGGGGCTACACCTTC. This sequence encodes CAWSVQSGGWGYTF.

The rearrangement joins TRBV30 to TRBJ1-4, with D maybe TRBD1 (5 bases). Germline V CDR1 and CDR2: GTSNPN, SVGIG (reference sequence). There are 15 residues in the CDR3. V gave up 2 bases and J gave up 10 bases, with 20 bases separating them. CDR3 in DNA: TGTGCCTGGAGTATGGACACTAGGGGTCGGGGAAAACTGTTTTTT. This gives the protein CAWSMDTRGRGKLFF.

The gene calls are TRBV30 and TRBJ1-3; D not certain. The length of the CDR3 is 14 residues. The ends were cut back, 0 bases at V and 7 bases at J, with 13 bases in the middle. The germline V gene has CDR1 GTSNPN and CDR2 SVGIG (reference sequence). CDR3 bases: TGTGCCTGGAGTGTACCAAAGGTGCGGAACACCATATATTTT. Protein: CAWSVPKVRNTIYF.